This TCR beta chain was retrieved from a study of beta chain features in type 1 diabetes. Whole-study results and caveats: Patients with Type 1 diabetes showed moderately but significantly shorter TCRB CDR3s in all four CD4+ subsets. There were fewer insertions and more deletions at the VDJ junctions of type 1 diabetes patients. PCR, the amplification step, might favor shorter templates, equally in patients and controls.

In regard to this clone: The antigen is undetermined.

The single heparinised draw taken from each donor contained around 110 mL of blood on average. The authors sorted CD4+ naive, central memory, regulatory and stem cell-like memory cells via CD45RO/CCR7/CD25/CD127/CD95/CD27. Investigators reverse transcribed all isolated RNA, so they sequenced expressed TCRB transcripts. Method: immunoSEQ multiplex PCR; TCRdb's copy keeps in-frame clones and lacks some. The sample lists more than 100,000 clones, approximately 10% occurring once. Sequenced input: central memory CD4+ T cells from blood. This receptor was identified in a man under 40 with type 1 diabetes.

The CDR3 bases are TGTGCCAGCATTATCAGGCAGGGAAGTACTGAAGCTTTCTTT. Protein sequence: CASIIRQGSTEAFF. The chain joins TRBV7-9 to TRBJ1-1; possible D gene TRBD1, 5 bases. V was trimmed by 7 bases and J by 5 bases, leaving 17 bases between them. Germline loops: CDR1 SEHNR, CDR2 FQNEAQ (reference sequence). CDR3 length: 14 residues.